This entry features one T cell receptor (beta chain) sequence. The CDR3 spans 17 residues. Germline CDR1 SSHAT, CDR2 FNYEAQ (reference sequence). The ends were cut back, 5 bases at V and 4 bases at J, with 23 bases in the middle. This specimen belongs to a study of kidney transplant recipient with SARS-CoV-2 infection. From the reads, TCRdb called clonotypes with MiXCR, one entry per CDR3 protein. Of roughly 250,000 distinct CDR3 sequences listed, less than 35% are singletons. The J gene is TRBJ1-2, the V gene TRBV7-7; unclear D gene. Sequences were derived from a blood sample, sampled at baseline and on day 111 from a kidney transplant recipient. The receptor comes from a male patient in his 30s who had COVID-19 and was a kidney transplant recipient. The graft donor may have given rise to some T cells. The CDR3 spells CASSPIVKCRKTYGYTF. DNA for the CDR3: TGTGCCAGCAGCCCGATTGTTAAGTGCCGAAAGACCTATGGCTACACCTTC.